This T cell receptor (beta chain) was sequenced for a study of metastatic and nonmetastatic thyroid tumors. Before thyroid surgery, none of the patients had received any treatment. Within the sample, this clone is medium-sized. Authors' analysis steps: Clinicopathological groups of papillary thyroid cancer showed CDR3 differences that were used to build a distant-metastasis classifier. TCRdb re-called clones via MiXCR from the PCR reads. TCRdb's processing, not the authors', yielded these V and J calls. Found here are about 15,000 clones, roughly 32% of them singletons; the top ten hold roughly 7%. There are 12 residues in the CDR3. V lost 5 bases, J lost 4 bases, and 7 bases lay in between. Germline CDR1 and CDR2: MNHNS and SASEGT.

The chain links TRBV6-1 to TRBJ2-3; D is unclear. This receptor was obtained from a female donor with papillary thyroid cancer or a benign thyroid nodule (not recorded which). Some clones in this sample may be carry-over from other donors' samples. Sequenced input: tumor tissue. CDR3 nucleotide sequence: TGTGCCAGCAGTCCTATCCCAGATACGCAGTATTTT. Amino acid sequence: CASSPIPDTQYF.